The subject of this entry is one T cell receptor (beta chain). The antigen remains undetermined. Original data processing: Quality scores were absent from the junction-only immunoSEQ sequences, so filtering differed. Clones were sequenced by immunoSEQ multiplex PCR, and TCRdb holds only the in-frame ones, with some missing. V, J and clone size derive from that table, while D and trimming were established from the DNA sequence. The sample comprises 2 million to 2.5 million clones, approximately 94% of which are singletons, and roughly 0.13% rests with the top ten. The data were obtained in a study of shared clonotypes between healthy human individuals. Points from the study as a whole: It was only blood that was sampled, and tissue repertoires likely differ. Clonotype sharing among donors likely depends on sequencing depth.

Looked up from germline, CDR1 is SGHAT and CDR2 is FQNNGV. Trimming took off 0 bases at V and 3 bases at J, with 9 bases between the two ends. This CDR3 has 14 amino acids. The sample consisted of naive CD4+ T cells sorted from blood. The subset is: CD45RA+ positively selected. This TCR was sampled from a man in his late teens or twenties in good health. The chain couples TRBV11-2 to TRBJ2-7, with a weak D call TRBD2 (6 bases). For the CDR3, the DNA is TGTGCCAGCAGCTTAGAGTTGCGGGACTACGAGCAGTACTTC. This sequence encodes CASSLELRDYEQYF.